The rows below give T cell receptor beta chains drawn from one sample of a study of cytomegalovirus exposure and HLA in healthy donors. TCRdb keeps only in-frame clones here, not all; method: immunoSEQ multiplex PCR. This table has some 170,000 clones, about four fifths appearing once. Input material: PBMCs. Receptor source: a man younger than 45 in good health and CMV-seronegative. The CDR3 runs from the conserved cysteine through the conserved F or W. Fields, in order: clone size, D gene, J gene, V gene, CDR3 DNA, CDR3 protein. A D gene is named only where the DNA matches it firmly. The size field is filled for only some rows; it gives once, few, many or a size class.

clone size: -; D gene: TRBD1; J gene: TRBJ1-1; V gene: TRBV5-6; CDR3 DNA: TGTGCCAGCAGCGGTGGGGACAGGGTCTGGACTGAAGCTTTCTTT; CDR3 protein: CASSGGDRVWTEAFF
clone size: -; D gene: TRBD2; J gene: TRBJ2-5; V gene: TRBV7-2; CDR3 DNA: TGTGCCAGCAGCCCAGGGACTAGCGGGGGGGCAGGCGAGACCCAGTACTTC; CDR3 protein: CASSPGTSGGAGETQYF
clone size: -; D gene: -; J gene: TRBJ1-2; V gene: TRBV28; CDR3 DNA: TGTGCCAGCAGTTTAGGGTTAAGGGAGAAAGGCTACACCTTC; CDR3 protein: CASSLGLREKGYTF
clone size: -; D gene: -; J gene: TRBJ1-1; V gene: TRBV5-4; CDR3 DNA: TGTGCCAGCAGCTTGCGAGGGGGGGGGAGGTTCGGAACTGAAGCTTTCTTT; CDR3 protein: CASSLRGGGRFGTEAFF
clone size: few; D gene: TRBD2; J gene: TRBJ2-1; V gene: TRBV4-3; CDR3 DNA: TGCGCCAGCAGCCAGAGAGCGGGGGCATACAATGAGCAGTTCTTC; CDR3 protein: CASSQRAGAYNEQFF
clone size: -; D gene: -; J gene: TRBJ2-3; V gene: TRBV19; CDR3 DNA: TGTGCCAGTAGTACTCGGGACACCGGTACAGATACGCAGTATTTT; CDR3 protein: CASSTRDTGTDTQYF
clone size: -; D gene: TRBD2; J gene: TRBJ2-5; V gene: TRBV7-8; CDR3 DNA: TGTGCCAGCAGCTTAGCTAGAGTAGCGGGACGGGCGGAGACCCAGTACTTC; CDR3 protein: CASSLARVAGRAETQYF
clone size: -; D gene: -; J gene: TRBJ2-7; V gene: TRBV6-6; CDR3 DNA: TGTGCCAGCAGTTACTCGGACTCCCTTGAGGAGCAGTACTTC; CDR3 protein: CASSYSDSLEEQYF
clone size: once; D gene: TRBD2; J gene: TRBJ2-2; V gene: TRBV9; CDR3 DNA: TGTGCCAGCAGCCCCCCGGCGGGGGAGAACACCGGGGAGCTGTTTTTT; CDR3 protein: CASSPPAGENTGELFF
clone size: -; D gene: -; J gene: TRBJ1-1; V gene: TRBV30; CDR3 DNA: TGTGCCTGGAATCGGAACACTGAAGCTTTCTTT; CDR3 protein: CAWNRNTEAFF
clone size: -; D gene: -; J gene: TRBJ1-2; V gene: TRBV14; CDR3 DNA: TGTGCCAGCAGCTCCAGATCGGTCGCAGGCTATGGCTACACCTTC; CDR3 protein: CASSSRSVAGYGYTF
clone size: -; D gene: -; J gene: TRBJ2-2; V gene: TRBV11-1; CDR3 DNA: TGTGCCAGCAGGCCCCGGAGACTAACGAACACCGGGGAGCTGTTTTTT; CDR3 protein: CASRPRRLTNTGELFF
clone size: -; D gene: -; J gene: TRBJ2-1; V gene: TRBV7-9; CDR3 DNA: TGTGCCAGCAGCTTAGCGGGGGCGTTTGAGCAGTTCTTC; CDR3 protein: CASSLAGAFEQFF
clone size: -; D gene: -; J gene: TRBJ2-7; V gene: TRBV13; CDR3 DNA: TGTGCCAGCAGCTTAGACAGGGCCTACGAGCAGTACTTC; CDR3 protein: CASSLDRAYEQYF
clone size: few; D gene: TRBD1; J gene: TRBJ1-2; V gene: TRBV5-1; CDR3 DNA: TGCGCCAGCAGCTTGACAGGGGAGCATGGCTACACCTTC; CDR3 protein: CASSLTGEHGYTF
clone size: -; D gene: -; J gene: TRBJ2-5; V gene: TRBV2; CDR3 DNA: TGTGCCAGCAGTGACCCAAGGAGGTTACAAGAGACCCAGTACTTC; CDR3 protein: CASSDPRRLQETQYF
clone size: once; D gene: -; J gene: TRBJ1-2; V gene: TRBV19; CDR3 DNA: TGTGCCAGTATGCCGGACAGTTGGGCTAACTATGGCTACACCTTC; CDR3 protein: CASMPDSWANYGYTF
clone size: -; D gene: TRBD1; J gene: TRBJ1-2; V gene: TRBV2; CDR3 DNA: TGTGCCAGCAACCGGGACAGGGACTATGGCTACACCTTC; CDR3 protein: CASNRDRDYGYTF
clone size: few; D gene: -; J gene: TRBJ2-4; V gene: TRBV19; CDR3 DNA: TGTGCCAGTAGTTTGGACAGTCCAAACATTCAGTACTTC; CDR3 protein: CASSLDSPNIQYF
clone size: -; D gene: -; J gene: TRBJ1-6; V gene: TRBV9; CDR3 DNA: TGTGCCAGCAGCTCAGACGGGGGAGATTCACCCCTCCACTTT; CDR3 protein: CASSSDGGDSPLHF
clone size: -; D gene: -; J gene: TRBJ2-4; V gene: TRBV10-3; CDR3 DNA: TGTGCCATCAGTGAGGAACACAGGGCCAAAAACATTCAGTACTTC; CDR3 protein: CAISEEHRAKNIQYF
clone size: -; D gene: TRBD1; J gene: TRBJ1-1; V gene: TRBV7-6; CDR3 DNA: TGTGCCAGCAGCTCGGGGACAGCAACTGAAGCTTTCTTT; CDR3 protein: CASSSGTATEAFF
clone size: -; D gene: -; J gene: TRBJ1-1; V gene: TRBV19; CDR3 DNA: TGTGCCAGTAGTACACTCTTTGTGAACACTGAAGCTTTCTTT; CDR3 protein: CASSTLFVNTEAFF
clone size: -; D gene: -; J gene: TRBJ2-4; V gene: TRBV7-2; CDR3 DNA: TGTGCCAGCAGCTGGTCACCGGGGAGAGGCATTCAGTACTTC; CDR3 protein: CASSWSPGRGIQYF
clone size: -; D gene: -; J gene: TRBJ1-2; V gene: TRBV5-1; CDR3 DNA: TGCGCCAGCAGCTTCGGAGAACCCGCTAATCGGGACTATGGCTACACCTTC; CDR3 protein: CASSFGEPANRDYGYTF
clone size: -; D gene: -; J gene: TRBJ1-1; V gene: TRBV28; CDR3 DNA: TGTGCCAGCAGTTTTGAGTTGCCCCCTGAAGCTTTCTTT; CDR3 protein: CASSFELPPEAFF
clone size: -; D gene: -; J gene: TRBJ1-1; V gene: TRBV7-9; CDR3 DNA: TGTTCCAGCAGCCTAAACGGTGCTTCCAGCGGAGCTTTCTTT; CDR3 protein: CSSSLNGASSGAFF
clone size: -; D gene: -; J gene: TRBJ2-4; V gene: TRBV28; CDR3 DNA: TGTGCCAGCAGGGAGGGCAGGGAGGACATTCAGTACTTC; CDR3 protein: CASREGREDIQYF
clone size: -; D gene: -; J gene: TRBJ2-3; V gene: TRBV9; CDR3 DNA: TGTGCCAGCAGCGTGGGTGCGGAAACTAGCACAGATACGCAGTATTTT; CDR3 protein: CASSVGAETSTDTQYF
clone size: -; D gene: TRBD1; J gene: TRBJ2-3; V gene: TRBV5-6; CDR3 DNA: TGTGCCAGCAGCTTGGGGACAGGGGCCGTAGATACGCAGTATTTT; CDR3 protein: CASSLGTGAVDTQYF
clone size: -; D gene: -; J gene: TRBJ1-1; V gene: TRBV5-4; CDR3 DNA: TGTGCCAGCAGCCTCGGGACATTCAGAGGGGACACTGAAGCTTTCTTT; CDR3 protein: CASSLGTFRGDTEAFF
clone size: -; D gene: -; J gene: TRBJ2-6; V gene: TRBV11-2; CDR3 DNA: TGTGCCAGCAGCCTATATCTTTCGGGGGCCAACGTCCTGACTTTC; CDR3 protein: CASSLYLSGANVLTF
clone size: -; D gene: TRBD1; J gene: TRBJ1-2; V gene: TRBV2; CDR3 DNA: TGTGCCAGCATTCAATCGACAGGGGGGGGTGGCTACACCTTC; CDR3 protein: CASIQSTGGGGYTF
clone size: -; D gene: TRBD2; J gene: TRBJ2-7; V gene: TRBV29-1; CDR3 DNA: TGCAGCGTCCCAGCAGCGGGGGCCTACGAGCAGTACTTC; CDR3 protein: CSVPAAGAYEQYF
clone size: few; D gene: -; J gene: TRBJ2-3; V gene: TRBV7-2; CDR3 DNA: TGTGCCAGCAGCCCAAGCGCGGCGGCGGCTGGGTATTTT; CDR3 protein: CASSPSAAAAGYF
clone size: -; D gene: TRBD2; J gene: TRBJ2-1; V gene: TRBV29-1; CDR3 DNA: TGCAGCGGCAGACTAGCGGGGGCGTACAATGAGCAGTTCTTC; CDR3 protein: CSGRLAGAYNEQFF
clone size: -; D gene: TRBD1; J gene: TRBJ2-7; V gene: TRBV30; CDR3 DNA: TGTGCCTGGAGAAGGGACAGCTCCTACGAGCAGTACTTC; CDR3 protein: CAWRRDSSYEQYF
clone size: -; D gene: -; J gene: TRBJ2-4; V gene: TRBV19; CDR3 DNA: TGTGCCAGTGACATGGGTGGCGGCCGCCAGGGAAACATTCAGTACTTC; CDR3 protein: CASDMGGGRQGNIQYF
clone size: -; D gene: -; J gene: TRBJ2-7; V gene: TRBV5-1; CDR3 DNA: TGCGCCAGCAGCTCACTGGGGGGGACAGGAGTCTACGAGCAGTACTTC; CDR3 protein: CASSSLGGTGVYEQYF
clone size: few; D gene: -; J gene: TRBJ1-3; V gene: TRBV5-1; CDR3 DNA: TGCGCCAGCAGCTTGAATGGGGTCGGGGGGAATCTCGCGAGCGGAAACACCATATATTTT; CDR3 protein: CASSLNGVGGNLASGNTIYF
clone size: -; D gene: -; J gene: TRBJ1-1; V gene: TRBV19; CDR3 DNA: TGTGCCAGTAGTACTAATGGCAGGGCTTTCTTT; CDR3 protein: CASSTNGRAFF
clone size: -; D gene: -; J gene: TRBJ1-1; V gene: TRBV28; CDR3 DNA: TGTGCCAGCAGTTTCCCCGGACAGTACACTGAAGCTTTCTTT; CDR3 protein: CASSFPGQYTEAFF
clone size: -; D gene: -; J gene: TRBJ2-1; V gene: TRBV28; CDR3 DNA: TGTGCCAGCAGTCCCCCCCGGGGCAATGAGCAGTTCTTC; CDR3 protein: CASSPPRGNEQFF
clone size: -; D gene: -; J gene: TRBJ1-1; V gene: TRBV19; CDR3 DNA: TGTGCCAGTAGTATTGAGGGGACAAAGGCTTTCTTT; CDR3 protein: CASSIEGTKAFF
clone size: -; D gene: -; J gene: TRBJ2-2; V gene: TRBV7-9; CDR3 DNA: TGTGCCAGCAGCCCGACGCAGGGACTCGGGGAGCTGTTTTTT; CDR3 protein: CASSPTQGLGELFF
clone size: -; D gene: -; J gene: TRBJ2-7; V gene: TRBV30; CDR3 DNA: TGTGCCTGGAGCATCGGACGGGAGCTGTACGAGCAGTACTTC; CDR3 protein: CAWSIGRELYEQYF
clone size: -; D gene: TRBD2; J gene: TRBJ2-7; V gene: TRBV5-1; CDR3 DNA: TGCGCCAGCAGCTTTATTCCGAGCGGGAGATTCTACGAGCAGTACTTC; CDR3 protein: CASSFIPSGRFYEQYF
clone size: -; D gene: -; J gene: TRBJ1-2; V gene: TRBV28; CDR3 DNA: TGTGCCAGCAGTTCCCGTGGTGCGAGCTATGGCTACACCTTC; CDR3 protein: CASSSRGASYGYTF
clone size: -; D gene: -; J gene: TRBJ1-6; V gene: TRBV7-2; CDR3 DNA: TGTGCCAGCAGCCCGTGGACAGTTAATTCACCCCTCCACTTT; CDR3 protein: CASSPWTVNSPLHF
clone size: -; D gene: -; J gene: TRBJ2-7; V gene: TRBV19; CDR3 DNA: TGTGCCAGTAGTATCCCAGGATGGGGGGATAAGGAGCAGTACTTC; CDR3 protein: CASSIPGWGDKEQYF
clone size: -; D gene: TRBD1; J gene: TRBJ1-2; V gene: TRBV25-1; CDR3 DNA: TGTGCCTGTTCGGACAGGTTGAACTATGGCTACACCTTC; CDR3 protein: CACSDRLNYGYTF
clone size: once; D gene: TRBD2; J gene: TRBJ2-7; V gene: TRBV7-8; CDR3 DNA: TGTGCCAGCAGCTTAGGAGCGGGAGGGCCCTACGAGCAGTACTTC; CDR3 protein: CASSLGAGGPYEQYF
clone size: -; D gene: -; J gene: TRBJ1-4; V gene: TRBV7-2; CDR3 DNA: TGTGCCAGCAGCCAAGTACAGGGAGGGGGAAAACTGTTTTTT; CDR3 protein: CASSQVQGGGKLFF
clone size: -; D gene: -; J gene: TRBJ1-6; V gene: TRBV14; CDR3 DNA: TGTGCCAGCAGCCAAGAAGTCCTCAGTTCACCCCTCCACTTT; CDR3 protein: CASSQEVLSSPLHF